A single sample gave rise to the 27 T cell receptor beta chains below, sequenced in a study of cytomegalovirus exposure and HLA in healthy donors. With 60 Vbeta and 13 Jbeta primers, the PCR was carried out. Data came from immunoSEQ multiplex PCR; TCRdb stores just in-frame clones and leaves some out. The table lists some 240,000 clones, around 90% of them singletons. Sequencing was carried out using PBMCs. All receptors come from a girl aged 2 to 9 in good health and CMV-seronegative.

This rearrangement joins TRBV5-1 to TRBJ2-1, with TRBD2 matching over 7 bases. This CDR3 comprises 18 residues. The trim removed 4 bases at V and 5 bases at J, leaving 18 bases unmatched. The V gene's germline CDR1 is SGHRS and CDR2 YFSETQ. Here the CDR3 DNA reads TGCGCCAGCAGCCCCGGCGAAGGTGCGGGAGCCAGGGACAATGAGCAGTTCTTC. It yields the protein CASSPGEGAGARDNEQFF.

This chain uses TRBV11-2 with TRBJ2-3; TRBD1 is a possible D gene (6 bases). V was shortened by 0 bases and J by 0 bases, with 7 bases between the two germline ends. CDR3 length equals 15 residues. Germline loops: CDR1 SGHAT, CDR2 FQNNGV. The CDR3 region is CASSLDRGSTDTQYF. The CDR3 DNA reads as TGTGCCAGCAGCTTAGATAGGGGGAGCACAGATACGCAGTATTTT.

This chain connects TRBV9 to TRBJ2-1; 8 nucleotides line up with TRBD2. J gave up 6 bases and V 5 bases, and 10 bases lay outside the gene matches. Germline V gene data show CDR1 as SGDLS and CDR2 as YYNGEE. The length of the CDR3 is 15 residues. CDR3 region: CASSATPGLGNEQFF. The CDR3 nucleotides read TGTGCCAGCAGTGCTACGCCGGGACTAGGCAATGAGCAGTTCTTC.

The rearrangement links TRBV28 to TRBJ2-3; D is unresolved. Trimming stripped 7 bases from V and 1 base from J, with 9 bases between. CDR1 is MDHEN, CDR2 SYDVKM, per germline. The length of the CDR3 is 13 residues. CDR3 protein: CASNPRGTDTQYF. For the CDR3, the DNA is TGTGCCAGCAACCCACGAGGCACAGATACGCAGTATTTT.

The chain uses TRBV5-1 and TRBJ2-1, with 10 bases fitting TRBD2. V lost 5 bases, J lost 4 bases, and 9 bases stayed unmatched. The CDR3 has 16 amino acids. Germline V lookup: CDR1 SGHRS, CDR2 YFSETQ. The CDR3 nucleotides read TGCGCCAGCAGAGCTAGCGGGAGTGAAATTTACAATGAGCAGTTCTTC. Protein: CASRASGSEIYNEQFF.

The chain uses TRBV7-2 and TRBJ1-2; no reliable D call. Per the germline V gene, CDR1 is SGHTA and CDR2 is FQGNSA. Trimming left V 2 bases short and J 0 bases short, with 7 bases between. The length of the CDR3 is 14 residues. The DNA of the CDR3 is TGTGCCAGCAGCTTACTCCGGGCTAACTATGGCTACACCTTC. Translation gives CASSLLRANYGYTF.

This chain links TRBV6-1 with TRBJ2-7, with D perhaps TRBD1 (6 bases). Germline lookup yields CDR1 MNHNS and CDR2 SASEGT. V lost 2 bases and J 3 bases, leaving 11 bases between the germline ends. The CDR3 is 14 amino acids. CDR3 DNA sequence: TGTGCCAGCAGTGAATACAGGGTGGGCTACGAGCAGTACTTC. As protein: CASSEYRVGYEQYF.

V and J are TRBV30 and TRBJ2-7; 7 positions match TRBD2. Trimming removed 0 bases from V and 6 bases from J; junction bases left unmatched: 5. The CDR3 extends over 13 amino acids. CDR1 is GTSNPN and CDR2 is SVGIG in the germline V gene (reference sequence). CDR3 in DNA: TGTGCCTGGAGTGTACGTGGGGGGGGCGAGCAGTACTTC. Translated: CAWSVRGGGEQYF.

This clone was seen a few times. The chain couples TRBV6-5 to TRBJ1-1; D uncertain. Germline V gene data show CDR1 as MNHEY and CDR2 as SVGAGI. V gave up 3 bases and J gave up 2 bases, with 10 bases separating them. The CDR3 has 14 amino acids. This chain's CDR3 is CASSYGRLNTEAFF. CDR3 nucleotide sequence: TGTGCCAGCAGTTATGGGAGGCTCAACACTGAAGCTTTCTTT.

CDR3 sequence: CASSTIGGLQDFTDTQYF. The CDR3 bases are TGTGCCAGCAGCACGATCGGGGGGCTCCAAGACTTCACAGATACGCAGTATTTT. The chain combines TRBV13 with TRBJ2-3; TRBD2 is a possible D gene (7 bases). The germline CDR1 and CDR2 sequences are PRHDT and FYEKMQ (reference sequence). CDR3 size: 18 residues. V lost 5 bases to trimming and J lost 2 bases, with 23 bases between them.

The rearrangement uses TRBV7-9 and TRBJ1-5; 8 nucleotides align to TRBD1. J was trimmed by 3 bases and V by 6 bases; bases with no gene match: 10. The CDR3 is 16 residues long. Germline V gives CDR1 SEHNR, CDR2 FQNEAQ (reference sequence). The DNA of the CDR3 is TGTGCCAGCAGTCGAGCGACGGGACAGGTCAATCAGCCCCAGCATTTT. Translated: CASSRATGQVNQPQHF.

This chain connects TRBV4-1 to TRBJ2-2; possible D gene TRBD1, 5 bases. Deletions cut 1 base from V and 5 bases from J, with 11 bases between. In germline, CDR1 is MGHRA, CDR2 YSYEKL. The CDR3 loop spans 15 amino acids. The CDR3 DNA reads TGCGCCAGCAGCCAAGCAGGGTTTTGGACCGGGGAGCTGTTTTTT. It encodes CASSQAGFWTGELFF.

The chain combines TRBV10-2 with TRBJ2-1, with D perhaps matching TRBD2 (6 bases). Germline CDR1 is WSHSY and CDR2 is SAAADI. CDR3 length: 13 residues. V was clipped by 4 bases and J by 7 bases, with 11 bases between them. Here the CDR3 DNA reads TGCGCCAGCAGTGGCGGGGCTAATAATGAGCAGTTCTTC. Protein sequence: CASSGGANNEQFF.

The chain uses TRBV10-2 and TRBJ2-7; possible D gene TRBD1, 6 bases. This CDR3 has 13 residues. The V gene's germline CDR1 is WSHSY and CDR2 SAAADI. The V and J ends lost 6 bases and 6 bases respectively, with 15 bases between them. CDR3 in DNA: TGCGCCAGCAGGGGGGACATGCGGCGCGAGCAGTACTTC. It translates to CASRGDMRREQYF.

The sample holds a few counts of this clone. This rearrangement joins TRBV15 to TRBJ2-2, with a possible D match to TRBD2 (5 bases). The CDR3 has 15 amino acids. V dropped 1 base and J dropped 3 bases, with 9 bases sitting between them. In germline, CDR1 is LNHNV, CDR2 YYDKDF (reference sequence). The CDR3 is CATSRGVRDTGELFF. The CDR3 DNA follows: TGTGCCACCAGCAGAGGGGTGCGGGACACCGGGGAGCTGTTTTTT.

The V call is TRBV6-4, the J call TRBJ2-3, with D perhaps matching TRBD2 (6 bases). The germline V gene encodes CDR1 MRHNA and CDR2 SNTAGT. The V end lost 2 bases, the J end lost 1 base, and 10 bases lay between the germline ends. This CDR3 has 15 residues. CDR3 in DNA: TGTGCCAGCAGTGACGTGTGGGGGGGCACAGATACGCAGTATTTT. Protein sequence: CASSDVWGGTDTQYF.

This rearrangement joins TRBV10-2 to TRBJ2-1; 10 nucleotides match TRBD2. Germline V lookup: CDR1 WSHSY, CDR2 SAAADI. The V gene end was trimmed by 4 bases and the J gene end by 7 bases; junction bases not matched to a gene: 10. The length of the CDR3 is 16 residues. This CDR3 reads CASSGLAGAQWNEQFF. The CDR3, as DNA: TGCGCCAGCAGTGGGCTAGCGGGGGCCCAGTGGAATGAGCAGTTCTTC.

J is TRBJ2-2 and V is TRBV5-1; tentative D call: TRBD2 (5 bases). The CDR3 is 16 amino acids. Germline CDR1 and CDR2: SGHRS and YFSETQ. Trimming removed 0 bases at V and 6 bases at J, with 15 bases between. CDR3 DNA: TGCGCCAGCAGCTTGGGAGCGGCCCGGGTATCCGGGGAGCTGTTTTTT. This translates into CASSLGAARVSGELFF.

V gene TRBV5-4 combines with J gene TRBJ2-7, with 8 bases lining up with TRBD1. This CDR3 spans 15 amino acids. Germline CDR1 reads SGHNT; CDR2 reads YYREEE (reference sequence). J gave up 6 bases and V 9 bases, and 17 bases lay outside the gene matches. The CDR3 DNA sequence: TGTGCCACCCAAGCCGCCGGACAGGGATTGGGCGAGCAGTACTTC. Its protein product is CATQAAGQGLGEQYF.

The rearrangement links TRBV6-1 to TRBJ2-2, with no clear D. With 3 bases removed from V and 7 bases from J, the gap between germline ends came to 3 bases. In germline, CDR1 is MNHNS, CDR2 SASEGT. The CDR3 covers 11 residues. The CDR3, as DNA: TGTGCCAGCAGTGATCACGGGGAGCTGTTTTTT. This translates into CASSDHGELFF.

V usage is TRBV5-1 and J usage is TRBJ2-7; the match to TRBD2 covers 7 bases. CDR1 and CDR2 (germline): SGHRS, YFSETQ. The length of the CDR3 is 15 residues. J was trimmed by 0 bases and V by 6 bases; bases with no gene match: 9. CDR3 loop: CASTPLGGSSYEQYF. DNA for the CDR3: TGCGCCAGCACCCCACTGGGGGGGAGCTCCTACGAGCAGTACTTC. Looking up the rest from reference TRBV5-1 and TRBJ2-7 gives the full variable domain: KAGVTQTPRYLIKTRGQQVTLSCSPISGHRSVSWYQQTPGQGLQFLFEYFSETQRNKGNFPGRFSGRQFSNSRSEMNVSTLELGDSALYLCASTPLGGSSYEQYFGPGTRLTVT.

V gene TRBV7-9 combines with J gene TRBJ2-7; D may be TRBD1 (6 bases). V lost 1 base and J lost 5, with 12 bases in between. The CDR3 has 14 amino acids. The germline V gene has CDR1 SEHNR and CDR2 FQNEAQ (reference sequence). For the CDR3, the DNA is TGTGCCAGCAGCTTAGACCAGGGGTCGGACGAGCAGTACTTC. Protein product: CASSLDQGSDEQYF.

CDR3 DNA sequence: TGTGCCAGTAGTATATGGCTAGCGGGAGACACCGGGGAGCTGTTTTTT. This encodes CASSIWLAGDTGELFF. This chain links TRBV19 with TRBJ2-2, with 10 bases fitting TRBD2. The trim removed 2 bases at V and 3 bases at J, leaving 3 bases unmatched. This CDR3 is built from 16 residues. Per the germline V gene, CDR1 is LNHDA and CDR2 is SQIVND (reference sequence).

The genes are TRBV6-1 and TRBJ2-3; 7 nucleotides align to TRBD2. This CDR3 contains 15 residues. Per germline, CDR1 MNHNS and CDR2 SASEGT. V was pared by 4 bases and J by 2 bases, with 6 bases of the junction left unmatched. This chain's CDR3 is CASSAHGGFTDTQYF. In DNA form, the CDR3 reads TGTGCCAGCAGTGCCCACGGGGGGTTCACAGATACGCAGTATTTT.

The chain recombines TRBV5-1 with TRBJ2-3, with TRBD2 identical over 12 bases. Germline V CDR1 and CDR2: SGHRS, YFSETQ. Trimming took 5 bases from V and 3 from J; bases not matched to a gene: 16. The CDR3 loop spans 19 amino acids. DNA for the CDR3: TGCGCCAGCAGTCGCCCGGGCGCTAGCGGGGGGGCCGGTACAGATACGCAGTATTTT. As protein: CASSRPGASGGAGTDTQYF.

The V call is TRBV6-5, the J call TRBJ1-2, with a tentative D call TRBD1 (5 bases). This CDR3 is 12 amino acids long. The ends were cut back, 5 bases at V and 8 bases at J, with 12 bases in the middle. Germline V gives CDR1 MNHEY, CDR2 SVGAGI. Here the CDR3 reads CASSQGSAGYTF. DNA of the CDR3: TGTGCCAGCAGTCAGGGTTCGGCGGGCTACACCTTC.

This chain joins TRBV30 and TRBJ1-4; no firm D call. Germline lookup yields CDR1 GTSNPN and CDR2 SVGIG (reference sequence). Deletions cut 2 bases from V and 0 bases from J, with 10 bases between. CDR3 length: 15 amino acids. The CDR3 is CAWSLTGATNEKLFF. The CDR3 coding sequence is TGTGCCTGGAGTCTAACCGGTGCAACTAATGAAAAACTGTTTTTT.